Included here is one T cell receptor beta chain sequence, with context. Its target is not known. V gave up 6 bases and J gave up 1 base; unmatched junction bases: 10. In germline, CDR1 is SGHTA, CDR2 FQGNSA. This CDR3 is built from 16 residues. The sample belongs to a study of cytomegalovirus exposure and HLA in healthy donors. General observations from the study: The study flagged 150 to 200 TCR beta chains as cytomegalovirus-associated. Researchers reported in a later analysis that common viral pathogens appeared linked to several top clusters.

Donors sampled were nominally healthy, though unrecorded immune exposures were likely. With 60 Vbeta and 13 Jbeta primers, the PCR was carried out. Clones were sequenced by immunoSEQ multiplex PCR, and TCRdb holds only the in-frame ones, with some missing. In the table there are 100,000 to 150,000 clones, 70% to 80% of which are singletons. Sequenced: PBMCs. The V gene is TRBV7-2, the J gene TRBJ2-3, with 7 nucleotides matching TRBD1. The sequence was obtained from a man in his forties in good health and CMV-seronegative. The CDR3 loop is CASRPKTGWGTDTQYF. The CDR3 DNA reads as TGTGCCAGCAGGCCAAAGACAGGGTGGGGCACAGATACGCAGTATTTT.